One sample yielded the 25 T cell receptor beta chains listed below, sequenced in a study of blood T cells in healthy people across ages. Then a second PCR, running roughly 7 to 11 cycles, was carried out with a sample-barcoded 5' primer and a J-beta primer mix. TCRdb used MiXCR to reprocess the 5' RACE reads, holding one entry per CDR3 protein. The profile shows approximately 800,000 distinct CDR3 sequences, 55% to 75% of them singletons. Input material: blood. The receptors come from a man aged 25-45 years in good health.

This chain links TRBV29-1 with TRBJ1-1; perhaps TRBD1 as D (5 bases). The V end lost 5 bases, the J end lost 0 bases, and 13 bases lay between the germline ends. The CDR3 runs to 14 residues. Germline V gene data show CDR1 as SQVTM and CDR2 as ANQGSEA. CDR3 sequence: CSVNRGPMNTEAFF. CDR3 nucleotides: TGCAGCGTTAATAGGGGACCTATGAACACTGAAGCTTTCTTT. The full variable domain, completed using reference TRBV29-1 and TRBJ1-1, is SAVISQKPSRDICQRGTSLTIQCQVDSQVTMMFWYRQQPGQSLTLIATANQGSEATYESGFVIDKFPISRPNLTFSTLTVSNMSPEDSSIYLCSVNRGPMNTEAFFGQGTRLTVV.

V and J are TRBV5-8 and TRBJ2-7; no clear D. Germline loops: CDR1 SGHTS, CDR2 YDEGEE. This CDR3 comprises 13 residues. The ends were cut back, 4 bases at V and 2 bases at J, with 10 bases in the middle. The CDR3, as DNA: TGTGCCAGCAGCCCGACGCGGCCCTACGAGCAGTACTTC. Its translation: CASSPTRPYEQYF.

The chain combines TRBV14 with TRBJ2-1; D gene uncertain. Germline CDR1 reads SGHDN; CDR2 reads FVKESK. The CDR3 length is 12 residues. V lost 5 bases, J lost 10 bases, and 12 bases lay in between. CDR3 coding DNA: TGTGCCAGCAGCTCCCGTTCCGGGGAGCAGTTCTTC. Protein product: CASSSRSGEQFF. The variable domain in full, completed from reference TRBV14 and TRBJ2-1, reads EAGVTQFPSHSVIEKGQTVTLRCDPISGHDNLYWYRRVMGKEIKFLLHFVKESKQDESGMPNNRFLAERTGGTYSTLKVQPAELEDSGVYFCASSSRSGEQFFGPGTRLTVL.

The genes are TRBV10-3 and TRBJ2-1; 9 bases line up with TRBD2. The end of the DNA is better explained by TRBJ2-7, so the J call may be wrong. CDR1 is ENHRY, CDR2 SYGVKD, per germline. The CDR3 contains 15 residues. CDR3 nucleotide sequence: TGTGCCATAGGCGCTAGCGGGACCTCCGACAATGAGCAGTACTTC. Amino acid sequence: CAIGASGTSDNEQYF.

The CDR3 is CASSQVGALYGYTF. CDR3 nucleotide sequence: TGTGCCAGCAGCCAAGTCGGGGCACTCTATGGCTACACCTTC. The chain uses TRBV3-1 and TRBJ1-2, with D perhaps TRBD1 (5 bases). The CDR3 has 14 amino acids. Trimming took off 1 base at V and 4 bases at J, with 10 bases between the two ends. CDR1 and CDR2 from the germline V gene are LGHDT and YNNKEL (reference sequence).

In the case of this clonotype: At one end, the junction sequence differs from germline, possibly due to a read error. V is TRBV2 and J is TRBJ2-1; TRBD1 matches 9 bases. CDR3 length equals 15 residues. Germline V gives CDR1 SNHLY, CDR2 FYNNEI. The CDR3 DNA reads as TGTGCCAGCAGGGAAGGACAGGGGCGCTACAATGAGCAGTTCTTC. Translating gives CASREGQGRYNEQFF.

This rearrangement joins TRBV20-1 to TRBJ2-1; D is possibly TRBD2 (6 bases). The end of the DNA fits TRBJ2-7 better, so the J call may be wrong. Germline CDR1 and CDR2: DFQATT and SNEGSKA (reference sequence). There are 11 residues in the CDR3. The chain's CDR3 is CSGGSYNEQYF. In DNA form, the CDR3 reads TGCAGCGGGGGTTCCTACAATGAGCAGTACTTC.

Details on this clonotype: A junction boundary mismatches the germline segment, possibly from a read error. V and J are TRBV7-3 and TRBJ1-2; no firm D call. The CDR3 sequence is 16 residues long. In germline, CDR1 is SGHTA, CDR2 FQGTGA. The CDR3 loop is CASSPSGAVAGYGHTF. Here the CDR3 DNA reads TGTGCCAGCAGCCCAAGTGGCGCGGTGGCAGGCTATGGCCACACCTTC.

The chain carries TRBV12-3 or TRBV12-4 and TRBJ2-3, with TRBD2 matching 11 bases. Unmatched junction bases numbered 11, after V lost 6 bases and J lost 6 bases. This CDR3 has 16 amino acids. The CDR3 nucleotides are TGTGCCAGCAGAACGACTAGCGGGAACCTTACCGATACGCAGTATTTT. Protein: CASRTTSGNLTDTQYF.

This chain uses TRBV3-1 with TRBJ1-1; possibly TRBD1 for D (5 bases). The length of the CDR3 is 15 residues. Germline V gene lookup returns CDR1 LGHDT and CDR2 YNNKEL (reference sequence). V dropped 2 bases and J dropped 2 bases, with 12 bases sitting between them. The CDR3 bases are TGTGCCAGCAGCCAACTCAGGGAGAGAAACACTGAAGCTTTCTTT. Translated, it gives CASSQLRERNTEAFF.

This clonotype has a handful of counts. The chain carries TRBV29-1 and TRBJ1-2; 10 bases line up with TRBD1. After removal of 6 bases from V and 4 bases from J, the junction contained 11 bases not matched to a gene. The CDR3 is 15 amino acids. The germline CDR1 and CDR2 sequences are SQVTM and ANQGSEA. CDR3 nucleotide sequence: TGCAGCGTCGGACAGGGGGTAACAAAGGGCTATGGCTACACCTTC. It codes for CSVGQGVTKGYGYTF. The variable domain in full, completed from reference TRBV29-1 and TRBJ1-2, reads SAVISQKPSRDICQRGTSLTIQCQVDSQVTMMFWYRQQPGQSLTLIATANQGSEATYESGFVIDKFPISRPNLTFSTLTVSNMSPEDSSIYLCSVGQGVTKGYGYTFGSGTRLTVV.

The genes are TRBV6-2 or TRBV6-3 and TRBJ2-7; TRBD2 matches 7 bases. Germline CDR1 MNHEY, CDR2 SVGEGT. Trimming at V came to 0 bases and at J to 4 bases, leaving 6 bases not matched to a gene. This CDR3 has 15 amino acids. The DNA for the CDR3 is TGTGCCAGCAGTTACTCGATCGGGAGGAGATACGAGCAGTACTTC. Its protein product is CASSYSIGRRYEQYF.

Comments on this clonotype: A junction end diverges from the germline sequence, so it may reflect a read error. Written as DNA, the CDR3 is TGTGCCAGCAGTGAGGACAGCGGGGTTGAGACCCGGTACTTC. It translates to CASSEDSGVETRYF. This chain joins TRBV25-1 and TRBJ2-5, with TRBD2 as a possible D gene (7 bases). CDR3 length: 14 residues. CDR1 MGHDK and CDR2 SYGVNS come from the germline V gene.

This clonotype has just one count. The V and J genes are TRBV25-1 and TRBJ1-6; D remains ambiguous. Germline CDR1 MGHDK, CDR2 SYGVNS. V was cut by 4 bases and J by 9 bases, with 7 bases left in between. The CDR3 spans 12 residues. In DNA, the CDR3 is TGTGCCAGCAGTGCCACGGTTTCACCCCTCCACTTT. Its translation is CASSATVSPLHF. The full variable domain, with the rest looked up from reference TRBV25-1 and TRBJ1-6, is EADIYQTPRYLVIGTGKKITLECSQTMGHDKMYWYQQDPGMELHLIHYSYGVNSTEKGDLSSESTVSRIRTEHFPLTLESARPSHTSQYLCASSATVSPLHFGNGTRLTVT.

The rearrangement uses TRBV30 and TRBJ2-7; 10 bases agree with TRBD1. J was trimmed by 4 bases and V by 5 bases; bases with no gene match: 2. This CDR3 is 12 amino acids long. Germline CDR1 GTSNPN, CDR2 SVGIG (reference sequence). Written as DNA, the CDR3 is TGTGCCTGGGGGACAGGGGTTTACGAGCAGTACTTC. Translating it yields CAWGTGVYEQYF.

The chain carries TRBV3-1 and TRBJ2-1; 14 positions match TRBD2. Germline trimming cut 1 base from V and 10 bases from J; bases unmatched to any gene: 6. The germline CDR1 and CDR2 sequences are LGHDT and YNNKEL (reference sequence). The CDR3 runs 16 residues. The CDR3, as DNA: TGTGCCAGCAGCCAAGCTGGGACTAGCGGGGGCGGGGAGCAGTTCTTC. It yields the protein CASSQAGTSGGGEQFF.

The chain has TRBV25-1 and TRBJ2-6; D is undetermined. Germline CDR1 MGHDK, CDR2 SYGVNS. Between the trimmed V and J ends, which lost 6 bases and 2 bases, there was a span of 5 bases. The CDR3 runs 13 residues. CDR3 region: CASSQTGANVLTF. The DNA of the CDR3 is TGTGCCAGCAGCCAAACTGGGGCCAACGTCCTGACTTTC.

V and J are TRBV3-1 and TRBJ1-5; the match to TRBD1 covers 9 bases. With 5 bases clipped from V and 3 bases from J, the junction kept 5 bases outside the gene matches. This CDR3 is 15 amino acids long. From germline, CDR1 is LGHDT and CDR2 YNNKEL (reference sequence). The chain's CDR3 is CASSFGTGNNQPQHF. CDR3 coding DNA: TGTGCCAGCAGCTTCGGGACAGGGAACAATCAGCCCCAGCATTTT.

The gene calls are TRBV20-1 and TRBJ2-1, with D possibly being TRBD2 (6 bases). From germline, CDR1 is DFQATT and CDR2 SNEGSKA (reference sequence). Between the trimmed V and J ends, which lost 6 bases and 7 bases, there was a span of 10 bases. The CDR3 spans 11 residues. This CDR3 reads CSAYGSNEQFF. DNA of the CDR3: TGCAGTGCCTACGGGAGTAATGAGCAGTTCTTC.

This clonotype was observed a handful of times. This chain connects TRBV20-1 to TRBJ2-3; D might be TRBD1 or TRBD2, each matching 6 bases. V was pared by 0 bases and J by 5 bases, with 9 bases between. CDR3 length equals 13 residues. The germline V gene has CDR1 DFQATT and CDR2 SNEGSKA (reference sequence). The CDR3 bases are TGCAGTGCTAGAGATAGGGGGGTAGATACGCAGTATTTT. This encodes CSARDRGVDTQYF.

The chain links TRBV7-2 to TRBJ2-5; 8 bases are a match to TRBD2. The J segment lost 5 bases and the V segment lost 5 bases, leaving 16 bases of the junction unmatched. Germline V gives CDR1 SGHTA, CDR2 FQGNSA. This CDR3 contains 17 residues. CDR3 in amino acids: CASSHMGISGSEETQYF. In nucleotides, the CDR3 is TGTGCCAGCAGCCATATGGGTATAAGCGGGAGTGAGGAGACCCAGTACTTC.

The V call is TRBV7-2, the J call TRBJ2-5, with 10 nucleotides matching TRBD2. The CDR3 is made up of 16 amino acids. J lost 5 bases, V lost 5 bases, and 11 bases had no gene match. CDR1 and CDR2 (germline): SGHTA, FQGNSA. The CDR3 nucleotides are TGTGCCAGCAGCCGGGAGCCCCTAGCGGGGGTGGAGACCCAGTACTTC. Encoded protein: CASSREPLAGVETQYF.

The rearrangement uses TRBV6-6 and TRBJ2-5; D assignment may be TRBD1 or TRBD2 (5 bases each). The V gene lost 6 bases and the J gene lost 11 bases, with 22 bases spanning the gap. This CDR3 has 14 amino acids. Germline V CDR1 and CDR2: MNHNY, SVGAGI (reference sequence). The CDR3, as DNA: TGTGCCAGCAGACCTCGGGACGGATACAATGAGCAGTACTTC. It specifies CASRPRDGYNEQYF.

The gene calls are TRBV7-6 and TRBJ1-2; 7 nucleotides agree with TRBD1. CDR1 is SGHVS and CDR2 is FNYEAQ in the germline V gene. The CDR3 sequence is 12 residues long. V shed 5 bases, J shed 8 bases, and the junction held 5 bases outside the gene matches. CDR3 in DNA: TGTGCCAGCAGCCCCCGGGACAGCGGCTACACCTTC. Translating gives CASSPRDSGYTF. Filled out from reference TRBV7-6 and TRBJ1-2, the complete variable domain reads GAGVSQSPRYKVTKRGQDVALRCDPISGHVSLYWYRQALGQGPEFLTYFNYEAQQDKSGLPNDRFSAERPEGSISTLTIQRTEQRDSAMYRCASSPRDSGYTFGSGTRLTVV.

This clonotype was counted only a few times. The V call is TRBV20-1, the J call TRBJ2-5; D unresolved. There are 12 residues in the CDR3. Germline CDR1 reads DFQATT; CDR2 reads SNEGSKA (reference sequence). V lost 3 bases and J 3 bases, leaving 8 bases between the germline ends. In nucleotides, the CDR3 is TGCAGTGCTAGGTTTTCCGAAGAGACCCAGTACTTC. Amino acid sequence: CSARFSEETQYF.